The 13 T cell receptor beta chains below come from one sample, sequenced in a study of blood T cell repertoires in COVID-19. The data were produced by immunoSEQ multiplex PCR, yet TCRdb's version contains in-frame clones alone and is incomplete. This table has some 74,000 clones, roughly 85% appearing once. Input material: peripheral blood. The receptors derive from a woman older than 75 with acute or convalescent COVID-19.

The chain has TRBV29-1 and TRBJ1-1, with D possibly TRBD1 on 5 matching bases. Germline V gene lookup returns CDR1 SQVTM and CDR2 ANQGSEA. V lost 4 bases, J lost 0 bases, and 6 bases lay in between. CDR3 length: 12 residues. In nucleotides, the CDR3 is TGCAGCGTTGCACAGGTGAACACTGAAGCTTTCTTT. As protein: CSVAQVNTEAFF.

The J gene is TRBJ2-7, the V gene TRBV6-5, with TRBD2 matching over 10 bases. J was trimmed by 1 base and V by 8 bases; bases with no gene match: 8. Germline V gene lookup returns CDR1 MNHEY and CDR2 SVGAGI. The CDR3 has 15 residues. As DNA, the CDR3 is TGTGCCAGCGGTCTAGCGGGAGCCCCGTCCTACGAGCAGTACTTC. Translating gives CASGLAGAPSYEQYF.

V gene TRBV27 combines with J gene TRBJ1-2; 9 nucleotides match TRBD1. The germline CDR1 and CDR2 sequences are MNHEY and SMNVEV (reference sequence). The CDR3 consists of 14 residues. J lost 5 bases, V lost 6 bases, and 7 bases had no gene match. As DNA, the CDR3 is TGTGCCAGCAGCCCGACAGGGGGATGGTATGGCTACACCTTC. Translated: CASSPTGGWYGYTF.

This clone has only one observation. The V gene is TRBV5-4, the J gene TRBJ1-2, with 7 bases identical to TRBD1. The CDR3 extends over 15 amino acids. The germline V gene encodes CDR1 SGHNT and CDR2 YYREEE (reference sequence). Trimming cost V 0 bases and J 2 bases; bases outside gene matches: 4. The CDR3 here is CASSLDPGQNYGYTF. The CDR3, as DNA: TGTGCCAGCAGCTTGGACCCGGGACAGAACTATGGCTACACCTTC.

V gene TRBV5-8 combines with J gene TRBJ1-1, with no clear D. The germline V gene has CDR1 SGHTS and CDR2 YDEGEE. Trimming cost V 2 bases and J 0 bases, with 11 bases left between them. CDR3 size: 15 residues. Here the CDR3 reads CASSFYLTVNTEAFF. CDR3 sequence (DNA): TGTGCCAGCAGCTTTTACCTTACAGTGAACACTGAAGCTTTCTTT.

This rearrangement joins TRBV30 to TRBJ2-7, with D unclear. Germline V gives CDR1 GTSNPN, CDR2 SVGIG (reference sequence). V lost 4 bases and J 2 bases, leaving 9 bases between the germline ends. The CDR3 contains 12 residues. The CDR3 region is CAWTRVTYEQYF. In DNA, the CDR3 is TGTGCCTGGACTCGGGTTACCTACGAGCAGTACTTC.

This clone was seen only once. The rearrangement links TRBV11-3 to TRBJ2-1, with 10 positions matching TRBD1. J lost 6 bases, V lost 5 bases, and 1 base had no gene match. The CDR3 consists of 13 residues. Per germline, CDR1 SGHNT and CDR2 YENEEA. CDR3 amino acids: CASSRTGGNEQFF. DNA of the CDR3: TGTGCCAGCAGCCGGACAGGGGGCAATGAGCAGTTCTTC.

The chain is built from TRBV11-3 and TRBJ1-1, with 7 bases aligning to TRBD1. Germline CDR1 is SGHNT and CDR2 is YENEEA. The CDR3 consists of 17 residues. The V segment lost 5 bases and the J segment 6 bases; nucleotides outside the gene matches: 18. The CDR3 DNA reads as TGTGCCAGCAGCCCAGGGACGGGGACAGAACCCGGGGCTGAAGCTTTCTTT. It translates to CASSPGTGTEPGAEAFF.

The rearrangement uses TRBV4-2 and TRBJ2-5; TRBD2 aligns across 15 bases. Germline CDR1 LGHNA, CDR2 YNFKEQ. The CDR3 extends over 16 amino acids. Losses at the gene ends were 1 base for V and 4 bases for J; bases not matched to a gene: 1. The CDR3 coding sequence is TGTGCCAGCAGCCAAGGGACTAGCGGGAGGGGAGAGACCCAGTACTTC. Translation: CASSQGTSGRGETQYF.

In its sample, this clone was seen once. The CDR3 sequence: CAIRGLAEKQFF. The DNA of the CDR3 is TGTGCCATCAGGGGACTAGCGGAAAAGCAGTTCTTC. This chain joins TRBV10-3 and TRBJ2-1; 11 positions match TRBD2. The CDR3 extends over 12 amino acids. Looked up from germline, CDR1 is ENHRY and CDR2 is SYGVKD. With V trimmed by 6 bases and J by 11 bases, 3 bases remained unmatched.

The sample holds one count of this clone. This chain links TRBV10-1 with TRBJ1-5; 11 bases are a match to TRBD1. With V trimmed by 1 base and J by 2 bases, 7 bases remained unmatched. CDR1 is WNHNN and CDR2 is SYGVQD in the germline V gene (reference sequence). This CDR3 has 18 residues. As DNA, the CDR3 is TGCGCCAGCAGTGAGTACGGACAGGGGGCACGCGGCAATCAGCCCCAGCATTTT. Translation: CASSEYGQGARGNQPQHF.

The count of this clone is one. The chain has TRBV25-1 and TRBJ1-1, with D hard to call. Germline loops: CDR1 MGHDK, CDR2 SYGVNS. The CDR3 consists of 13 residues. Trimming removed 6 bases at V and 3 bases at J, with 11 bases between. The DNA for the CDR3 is TGTGCCAGCAGGGAGGGTGGGTACACTGAAGCTTTCTTT. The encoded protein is CASREGGYTEAFF.

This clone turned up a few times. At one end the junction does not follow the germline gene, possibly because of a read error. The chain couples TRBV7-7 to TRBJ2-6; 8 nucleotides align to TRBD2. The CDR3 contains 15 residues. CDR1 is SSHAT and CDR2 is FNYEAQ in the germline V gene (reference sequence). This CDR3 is CASSPGGSGANVLTF. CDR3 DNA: TGTGCTAGCAGCCCGGGGGGGTCTGGGGCCAACGTCCTGACTTTC.